This T cell receptor (beta chain) was obtained from a study of T cells in narcolepsy. The CDR3 runs to 17 residues. Per the germline V gene, CDR1 is LGHNA and CDR2 is YSLEER. Losses at the gene ends were 6 bases for V and 8 bases for J; bases not matched to a gene: 18. Clones were sequenced by immunoSEQ multiplex PCR, and TCRdb holds only the in-frame ones, with some missing. Here the sample spans about 25,000 clones, 84% being singletons. Source material: CD45RA- memory CD4+ T cells from PBMCs. This clonotype was sampled from a human donor with narcolepsy. This chain connects TRBV4-3 to TRBJ1-4; 7 bases agree with TRBD1. CDR3 in amino acids: CASSPSGTALRGEKLFF. In DNA form, the CDR3 reads TGCGCCAGCAGTCCCTCCGGGACAGCACTTAGGGGGGAAAAACTGTTTTTT.